This T cell receptor (beta chain) was captured in a study of CD8 T cells in ankylosing spondylitis. The CDR3 runs 16 residues. The V and J ends lost 0 bases and 4 bases respectively, with 15 bases between them. CDR1 and CDR2 from the germline V gene are MGHRA and YSYEKL. With respect to this clonotype: The antigen is undetermined.

Points from the study as a whole: Reports say disease-linked clones showed up significantly more in matched ankylosing spondylitis synovial fluid. What seemed typical of ankylosing spondylitis blood was a TCR beta motif built from 7 or 8 highly homologous variants. As for the disease-linked clones, they showed a CD8+ phenotype and occurred at relatively low frequencies in peripheral blood.

It was by quantitative 5'-RACE with molecular barcodes that TCR beta libraries were made. TCRdb re-derived calls from the 5' RACE reads in MiXCR, one entry per CDR3 protein. Of about 220,000 distinct CDR3 sequences detected, 6% to 8.5% appear once; the ten largest clones hold approximately 14%. The V gene is TRBV4-1, the J gene TRBJ1-2, with D maybe TRBD1 (5 bases). This receptor was taken from a male donor with ankylosing spondylitis. Material for sequencing was blood, either unsorted or a sorted T cell fraction (not recorded which). The CDR3 protein is CASSQDLRDGSYGYTF. CDR3 DNA: TGCGCCAGCAGCCAAGATCTAAGGGACGGATCCTATGGCTACACCTTC.